Listed here are 27 T cell receptor beta chains from one sample, sequenced in a study of CD8+CD57+ T cells in acquired aplastic anemia. CDR3 and TCR beta VDJ profiling relied on a genomic DNA template. TCRdb passed the reads through MiXCR, listing each CDR3 protein once. The data contain around 130,000 distinct CDR3 sequences, around 46% of them singletons. Sequenced material: sorted CD4+, CD8+, or CD8+CD57+ T cells (not recorded which) from PBMCs. The receptors were gathered from a human donor in good health, serving as a control.

This clonotype was picked up many times. This chain uses TRBV3-1 with TRBJ1-5; no clear D gene. V lost 0 bases and J lost 5, with 5 bases in between. The CDR3 totals 13 residues. The germline V gene encodes CDR1 LGHDT and CDR2 YNNKEL (reference sequence). The CDR3, as DNA: TGTGCCAGCAGCCAAGAGGGCGATCAGCCCCAGCATTTT. This sequence encodes CASSQEGDQPQHF.

There are many counts of this clonotype. The chain uses TRBV20-1 and TRBJ2-1; 11 nucleotides agree with TRBD2. Unmatched junction bases numbered 3, after V lost 1 base and J lost 4 bases. Germline V gene lookup returns CDR1 DFQATT and CDR2 SNEGSKA (reference sequence). The CDR3 is 15 residues long. As DNA, the CDR3 is TGCAGTGCTAGAGTGGCTAGCGGGGGGTACAATGAGCAGTTCTTC. It encodes CSARVASGGYNEQFF.

The V and J genes are TRBV5-5 and TRBJ2-5, with 11 positions matching TRBD2. Germline trimming cut 0 bases from V and 7 bases from J; bases unmatched to any gene: 8. This CDR3 has 16 residues. The germline CDR1 and CDR2 sequences are SGHKS and YYEKEE (reference sequence). CDR3 DNA sequence: TGTGCCAGCAGCTTGGGTCTTAGCGGGGGGGAGGGGACCCAGTACTTC. Its translation is CASSLGLSGGEGTQYF.

The sample holds many counts of this clonotype. V gene TRBV6-6 combines with J gene TRBJ2-5, with 9 bases matching TRBD2. The CDR3 contains 18 residues. V lost 0 bases, J lost 0 bases, and 8 bases stayed unmatched. Germline lookup yields CDR1 MNHNY and CDR2 SVGAGI (reference sequence). The DNA for the CDR3 is TGTGCCAGCAGTTACTCCCGAGCTAGCGGGACGTACCAAGAGACCCAGTACTTC. This translates into CASSYSRASGTYQETQYF.

This clonotype was observed a handful of times. The chain joins TRBV20-1 to TRBJ1-1, with 8 bases that match TRBD1. V lost 6 bases, J lost 5 bases, and 5 bases stayed unmatched. This CDR3 has 12 amino acids. From germline, CDR1 is DFQATT and CDR2 SNEGSKA (reference sequence). In DNA, the CDR3 is TGCAGTGCCAAACGACAGGGGACTGAAGCTTTCTTT. This sequence encodes CSAKRQGTEAFF.

This clonotype was seen at least ten times. The chain couples TRBV7-3 to TRBJ2-2; unclear D gene. In germline, CDR1 is SGHTA, CDR2 FQGTGA. Deletions cut 3 bases from V and 0 bases from J, with 5 bases between. The CDR3 has 14 amino acids. As DNA, the CDR3 is TGTGCCAGCAGCTTGTGGGCGAACACCGGGGAGCTGTTTTTT. It specifies CASSLWANTGELFF.

As for this clonotype: A read error may explain this, as a much larger clone is one base away. The chain joins TRBV12-3 or TRBV12-4 to TRBJ2-2; D is ambiguous. This CDR3 spans 15 amino acids. V was clipped by 10 bases and J by 5 bases, with 20 bases between them. The CDR3 sequence: CANREASRLTGELFF. The CDR3 bases are TGTGCCAACAGAGAAGCCTCCCGGCTGACCGGGGAGCTGTTTTTT.

The chain is built from TRBV24-1 and TRBJ2-1; D ambiguous. CDR1 is KGHDR and CDR2 is SFDVKD in the germline V gene. Trimming removed 5 bases from V and 7 bases from J, with 8 bases in between. The CDR3 contains 12 residues. CDR3 sequence: CATSGYGNEQFF. The CDR3 region has the DNA TGTGCCACCAGTGGTTACGGGAATGAGCAGTTCTTC.

Concerning this clonotype itself: In this CDR3 the conserved last residue, phenylalanine or tryptophan, is missing, so a read error is likely. The J gene is TRBJ1-2, the V gene TRBV14; TRBD1 agrees at 8 bases. The V segment lost 4 bases and the J segment 9 bases; nucleotides outside the gene matches: 13. The CDR3 covers 15 residues. Germline V gives CDR1 SGHDN, CDR2 FVKESK. For the CDR3, the DNA is TGTGCCAGCAGCCCTCAGGACAGGGAACCCCGTAGCTACACCCTC. As protein: CASSPQDREPRSYTL.

The DNA of the CDR3 is TGTGCCAGCAGCGTAGGGAGCGGGGGGGCCGGTTACTACGAGCAGTACTTC. Translated: CASSVGSGGAGYYEQYF. The chain uses TRBV9 and TRBJ2-7; 10 bases agree with TRBD2. V trimming: 0 bases; J trimming: 3 bases; junction bases outside the gene matches: 9. In germline, CDR1 is SGDLS, CDR2 YYNGEE. The CDR3 runs to 17 residues.

This clonotype showed up just a few times. A much larger clone lies a single base off, so this may be a read error. The chain employs TRBV20-1 and TRBJ2-7, with D possibly matching TRBD2 (5 bases). The CDR3 has 15 amino acids. The V gene's germline CDR1 is DFQATT and CDR2 SNEGSKA (reference sequence). CDR3 bases: TGCAGTACTAGAGATCCAGGTGAGAGGTCCTACGAGCAGTACTTC. Its protein is CSTRDPGERSYEQYF.

Points on this clonotype: A junction end diverges from the germline sequence, so it may reflect a read error. The chain combines TRBV24-1 with TRBJ2-1; 16 bases align to TRBD2. The CDR3 has 13 residues. Germline V gene data show CDR1 as KGHDR and CDR2 as SFDVKD. The CDR3 region has the DNA TGTGCCACCAGCGCTTCCGGGACTAGCGGGAGGGCCTTC. It encodes CATSASGTSGRAF.

The chain couples TRBV20-1 to TRBJ2-7; a possible D gene is TRBD1 (6 bases). The germline CDR1 and CDR2 sequences are DFQATT and SNEGSKA (reference sequence). The CDR3 sequence is 13 residues long. Trimming cost V 3 bases and J 3 bases, with 12 bases left between them. CDR3 sequence: CSASHGQSYEQYF. Here the CDR3 DNA reads TGCAGTGCTAGCCACGGACAGAGCTACGAGCAGTACTTC.

There are many counts of this clonotype. V usage is TRBV5-4 and J usage is TRBJ2-6, with a tentative D call TRBD1 (6 bases). CDR3 length equals 17 residues. Per the germline V gene, CDR1 is SGHNT and CDR2 is YYREEE (reference sequence). The V and J ends lost 3 bases and 0 bases respectively, with 13 bases between them. CDR3 loop: CASSYGQLNSGANVLTF. The DNA of the CDR3 is TGTGCCAGCAGCTACGGACAGCTAAACTCTGGGGCCAACGTCCTGACTTTC.

The chain couples TRBV7-2 to TRBJ2-1, with no clear D. This CDR3 is built from 11 residues. Deletions cut 6 bases from V and 8 bases from J, with 8 bases between. Germline values: CDR1 SGHTA, CDR2 FQGNSA. CDR3 bases: TGTGCCAGCAGTTTTGGTTATGAGCAGTTCTTC. This gives the protein CASSFGYEQFF.

The V call is TRBV19, the J call TRBJ2-3, with TRBD2 matching over 10 bases. J gave up 3 bases and V 3 bases, and 3 bases lay outside the gene matches. The CDR3 consists of 15 residues. Germline CDR1 and CDR2: LNHDA and SQIVND (reference sequence). CDR3 residues: CASSISGGMTDTQYF. The CDR3 DNA follows: TGTGCCAGTAGTATTAGCGGGGGGATGACAGATACGCAGTATTTT.

Comment on this clonotype: A read error may be the cause here, since a much bigger clone is one base away. V usage is TRBV5-6 and J usage is TRBJ1-1; D unresolved. The germline gives CDR1 SGHDT, CDR2 YYEEEE. The CDR3 consists of 16 residues. Trimming pared 0 bases from V and 0 bases from J, leaving 12 bases between. The CDR3 DNA is TGTGCCAGCAGCTTGGATGTTGGAGAAATGAACACTGAAGCTTTCTTT. Encoded protein: CASSLDVGEMNTEAFF.

This clonotype has ten or more counts. The genes are TRBV4-3 and TRBJ1-2; D unresolved. CDR1 and CDR2 from the germline V gene are LGHNA and YSLEER. This CDR3 is built from 16 residues. V lost 4 bases and J 1 base, leaving 16 bases between the germline ends. The chain's CDR3 is CASSPWVGENNYGYTF. CDR3 bases: TGCGCCAGCAGCCCCTGGGTGGGCGAAAATAACTATGGCTACACCTTC.

This clonotype has at least ten counts. The rearrangement joins TRBV5-1 to TRBJ2-7, with D maybe TRBD2 (5 bases). Germline V gene sequence: CDR1 SGHRS, CDR2 YFSETQ. CDR3 length: 14 residues. With 2 bases removed from V and 12 bases from J, the gap between germline ends came to 21 bases. The CDR3: CASSFDPRSEGLYF. In DNA form, the CDR3 reads TGCGCCAGCAGCTTTGATCCCCGCTCAGAGGGTTTGTACTTC. The variable domain in full, with the rest retrieved from reference TRBV5-1 and TRBJ2-7, is KAGVTQTPRYLIKTRGQQVTLSCSPISGHRSVSWYQQTPGQGLQFLFEYFSETQRNKGNFPGRFSGRQFSNSRSEMNVSTLELGDSALYLCASSFDPRSEGLYFGPGTRLTVT.

Concerning this clonotype: The junction and the germline gene differ at one end; a read error may be behind it. This chain connects TRBV19 to TRBJ2-3; a weak D match, TRBD2 (6 bases). This CDR3 comprises 16 residues. Germline V CDR1 and CDR2: LNHDA, SQIVND (reference sequence). The CDR3 nucleotides are TGTGCCGGTAGGCGGACTGGCGGGGACTTAACAGATACGCAGTATTTT. Translation gives CAGRRTGGDLTDTQYF.

This chain joins TRBV29-1 and TRBJ2-7, with D maybe TRBD1 (6 bases). This CDR3 is 12 amino acids long. Trimming cost V 7 bases and J 5 bases, with 15 bases left between them. CDR1 is SQVTM, CDR2 ANQGSEA, per germline. In DNA, the CDR3 is TGCAGCGCCAGGACAGTCAGCCACGAGCAGTACTTC. Translated, it gives CSARTVSHEQYF.

This chain uses TRBV20-1 with TRBJ2-1; a possible D gene is TRBD2 (7 bases). The germline CDR1 and CDR2 sequences are DFQATT and SNEGSKA (reference sequence). V dropped 7 bases and J dropped 4 bases, with 17 bases sitting between them. The CDR3 spans 14 residues. The CDR3 nucleotides read TGCAGTGAGGGAAACGGGGGGCCGTACAATGAGCAGTTCTTC. It codes for CSEGNGGPYNEQFF.

This sequence joins TRBV15 and TRBJ2-7; 7 bases are a match to TRBD2. The CDR3 loop spans 13 amino acids. Germline V gene lookup returns CDR1 LNHNV and CDR2 YYDKDF (reference sequence). Losses at the gene ends were 1 base for V and 6 bases for J; bases not matched to a gene: 3. The CDR3 region is CATSRGGGLEQYF. CDR3 bases: TGTGCCACCAGCAGAGGGGGAGGGCTCGAGCAGTACTTC.

The rearrangement uses TRBV2 and TRBJ2-4, with TRBD1 as a possible D gene (6 bases). Trimming shortened V by 6 bases and J by 3 bases, and 12 bases separated the two germline ends. Germline assignment: CDR1 SNHLY and CDR2 FYNNEI. This CDR3 has 14 residues. CDR3 sequence: CASRQGGGKNIQYF. Written as DNA, the CDR3 is TGTGCCAGCAGACAGGGTGGGGGCAAAAACATTCAGTACTTC.

Of note for this clonotype: This clone may be a read error of a much larger clone one base away. The chain couples TRBV27 to TRBJ1-5; D is unresolved. V was trimmed by 4 bases and J by 5 bases, leaving 6 bases between them. CDR1 is MNHEY, CDR2 SMNVEV, per germline (reference sequence). The CDR3 length is 12 residues. In DNA form, the CDR3 reads TGTGCCAGCAGTTCTAGAGATCAGCCCCAGCATTTT. Translated, it gives CASSSRDQPQHF.

In its sample, this clonotype was seen many times. V is TRBV6-2 or TRBV6-3 and J is TRBJ2-1, with D possibly being TRBD1 (5 bases). Trimming pared 0 bases from V and 6 bases from J, leaving 18 bases between. Per the germline V gene, CDR1 is MNHEY and CDR2 is SVGEGT. The CDR3 extends over 17 amino acids. The CDR3 DNA follows: TGTGCCAGCAGTTACTCGGGTCTAGGTCAGGGCGTCAATGAGCAGTTCTTC. As protein: CASSYSGLGQGVNEQFF.

This clonotype was seen at least ten times. The V gene is TRBV7-8, the J gene TRBJ1-1, with D uncertain. Germline V gene sequence: CDR1 SGHVS, CDR2 FQNEAQ. Trimming stripped 1 base from V and 4 bases from J, with 16 bases between. The CDR3 covers 16 residues. The CDR3 nucleotides read TGTGCCAGCAGCTTAGTGGAAGTCAGATTATTCACTGAAGCTTTCTTT. It specifies CASSLVEVRLFTEAFF.